Listed below are T cell receptor beta chains from one sample, sequenced in a study of cytomegalovirus exposure and HLA in healthy donors. Measured with immunoSEQ multiplex PCR; TCRdb has only the in-frame clones, and not every one. The sample lists fewer than 85,000 clones; approximately 96% were seen once. Source material: PBMCs. These receptors were taken from a woman between 18 and 29 years old in good health and CMV-seronegative. Each CDR3 is given with its conserved first and last residue. Each record gives: J gene, clone size, D gene, V gene, CDR3 length, CDR3 DNA, CDR3 protein. D genes are given only for firm matches. Clone size is shown for a subset of rows, as once, few, many or a class of expanded clone.

J gene: TRBJ2-1
clone size: NA
D gene: NA
V gene: TRBV7-8
CDR3 length: 12
CDR3 DNA: TGTGCCGGAGCTTGGTCCTACAATGAGCAGTTCTTC
CDR3 protein: CAGAWSYNEQFF

J gene: TRBJ2-7
clone size: NA
D gene: NA
V gene: TRBV5-1
CDR3 length: 14
CDR3 DNA: TGCGCCAGCAGCTTCCCGGGAGAAGGCTACGAGCAGTACTTC
CDR3 protein: CASSFPGEGYEQYF

J gene: TRBJ2-7
clone size: NA
D gene: TRBD2
V gene: TRBV7-2
CDR3 length: 17
CDR3 DNA: TGTGCCAGCAGCTTATCTCCGAGCGGGAGGGCCGGTTACGAGCAGTACTTC
CDR3 protein: CASSLSPSGRAGYEQYF

J gene: TRBJ2-1
clone size: NA
D gene: NA
V gene: TRBV18
CDR3 length: 15
CDR3 DNA: TGTGCCAGCTCACCACCCTCAGGGATAAGCAATGAGCAGTTCTTC
CDR3 protein: CASSPPSGISNEQFF

J gene: TRBJ1-1
clone size: once
D gene: TRBD1
V gene: TRBV2
CDR3 length: 16
CDR3 DNA: TGTGCCAGCAGTGTCAAGGACAGGGGTGGTATAACTGAAGCTTTCTTT
CDR3 protein: CASSVKDRGGITEAFF

J gene: TRBJ1-1
clone size: NA
D gene: NA
V gene: TRBV5-6
CDR3 length: 13
CDR3 DNA: TGTGCCAGCGGCGGTCGAATGAACACTGAAGCTTTCTTT
CDR3 protein: CASGGRMNTEAFF

J gene: TRBJ1-4
clone size: NA
D gene: TRBD1
V gene: TRBV7-9
CDR3 length: 15
CDR3 DNA: TGTGCCAGCAGCCCCGACGGGAGGGGGCAGGAAAAACTGTTTTTT
CDR3 protein: CASSPDGRGQEKLFF

J gene: TRBJ2-3
clone size: NA
D gene: TRBD2
V gene: TRBV28
CDR3 length: 18
CDR3 DNA: TGTGCCAGCAGTTTAACCGGGACTAGCGGAGGAGGGACAGATACGCAGTATTTT
CDR3 protein: CASSLTGTSGGGTDTQYF

J gene: TRBJ2-7
clone size: NA
D gene: TRBD2
V gene: TRBV6-5
CDR3 length: 15
CDR3 DNA: TGTGCCAGCGCCCGGGGACTAGCGGGACTCTACGAGCAGTACTTC
CDR3 protein: CASARGLAGLYEQYF

J gene: TRBJ2-1
clone size: NA
D gene: TRBD1
V gene: TRBV6-5
CDR3 length: 16
CDR3 DNA: TGTGCCAGCAGTTCCCGGAGGACAGGGCCCTACAATGAGCAGTTCTTC
CDR3 protein: CASSSRRTGPYNEQFF

J gene: TRBJ1-3
clone size: NA
D gene: NA
V gene: TRBV5-8
CDR3 length: 15
CDR3 DNA: TGTGCCAGCAGCTTGTACGGGAGCTCTGGAAACACCATATATTTT
CDR3 protein: CASSLYGSSGNTIYF

J gene: TRBJ2-3
clone size: NA
D gene: NA
V gene: TRBV9
CDR3 length: 17
CDR3 DNA: TGTGCCAGCAGCCAGGAGGGTTATTCGAGAGACACAGATACGCAGTATTTT
CDR3 protein: CASSQEGYSRDTDTQYF

J gene: TRBJ2-1
clone size: once
D gene: TRBD2
V gene: TRBV4-1
CDR3 length: 16
CDR3 DNA: TGCGCCAGCAGCCAAGTTTCCGGGAGGAGGTTCAATGAGCAGTTCTTC
CDR3 protein: CASSQVSGRRFNEQFF

J gene: TRBJ2-2
clone size: NA
D gene: TRBD1
V gene: TRBV28
CDR3 length: 15
CDR3 DNA: TGTGCCAGCAGTTTAGACGGGACAGCAACCGGGGAGCTGTTTTTT
CDR3 protein: CASSLDGTATGELFF

J gene: TRBJ2-7
clone size: NA
D gene: TRBD2
V gene: TRBV19
CDR3 length: 16
CDR3 DNA: TGTGCCAGTAGTATAAGGAGAGGACTAGCGGGAGACGAGCAGTACTTC
CDR3 protein: CASSIRRGLAGDEQYF

J gene: TRBJ2-1
clone size: NA
D gene: NA
V gene: TRBV28
CDR3 length: 12
CDR3 DNA: TGTGCCAGCGGGATCACTAGATTTGAGCAGTTCTTC
CDR3 protein: CASGITRFEQFF